The 14 T cell receptor beta chains below all came from one sample that was sequenced in a study of blood T cell repertoires in COVID-19. Produced via immunoSEQ multiplex PCR; TCRdb's table is partial and in-frame only. The table records more than 150,000 clones, roughly four fifths of them present only once. Specimen: peripheral blood. These receptors all stem from a man aged 25 to 45 with active or convalescent COVID-19.

V usage is TRBV5-1 and J usage is TRBJ2-1; the match to TRBD2 covers 8 bases. Unmatched junction bases numbered 6, after V lost 0 bases and J lost 4 bases. CDR1 is SGHRS and CDR2 is YFSETQ in the germline V gene. CDR3 length: 16 amino acids. In DNA, the CDR3 is TGCGCCAGCAGCTTGGAGTCTAGCGGGTATTACAATGAGCAGTTCTTC. Translating gives CASSLESSGYYNEQFF.

Here the CDR3 DNA reads TGTGCCAGCAGCCTCCGACCCGGGGAAGATACGCAGTATTTT. Translated: CASSLRPGEDTQYF. This chain links TRBV9 with TRBJ2-3; TRBD2 is a possible D gene (5 bases). V was shortened by 4 bases and J by 5 bases, with 14 bases between the two germline ends. CDR1 and CDR2 from the germline V gene are SGDLS and YYNGEE. The CDR3 covers 14 residues.

V and J are TRBV6-1 and TRBJ1-3; the D gene is possibly TRBD1 (5 bases). The CDR3 loop spans 16 amino acids. Trimming left V 2 bases short and J 3 bases short, with 14 bases between. Germline lookup yields CDR1 MNHNS and CDR2 SASEGT. Written as DNA, the CDR3 is TGTGCCAGCAGTGAACAGGGAGGGCGTGGTGGAAACACCATATATTTT. Translation: CASSEQGGRGGNTIYF.

V usage is TRBV27 and J usage is TRBJ1-5, with D perhaps TRBD1 (5 bases). Germline V gives CDR1 MNHEY, CDR2 SMNVEV (reference sequence). V was shortened by 4 bases and J by 11 bases, with 18 bases between the two germline ends. This CDR3 spans 14 amino acids. DNA of the CDR3: TGTGCCAGCAGTTCGTCTTCGGCAGCCAGGGCCCAGCATTTT. As protein: CASSSSSAARAQHF.

This clone was seen many times. The chain uses TRBV19 and TRBJ1-5; TRBD1 is a possible D gene (6 bases). CDR3 size: 14 residues. The germline CDR1 and CDR2 sequences are LNHDA and SQIVND (reference sequence). Trimming removed 6 bases from V and 7 bases from J, with 16 bases in between. The CDR3 region has the DNA TGTGCCAGTAGGGACAGACCCGGGCAGCAGCCCCAGCATTTT. Translated: CASRDRPGQQPQHF.

This sequence joins TRBV6-6 and TRBJ2-1; D unclear. The V end was cut by 5 bases, the J end by 10 bases, with 9 bases between. Germline lookup yields CDR1 MNHNY and CDR2 SVGAGI (reference sequence). This CDR3 is built from 11 residues. The CDR3 region is CASSGNSEQFF. The CDR3 bases are TGTGCCAGCAGTGGCAATTCGGAGCAGTTCTTC.

The CDR3 sequence is CASTDRNYGYTF. CDR3 nucleotide sequence: TGTGCCAGCACCGACAGGAACTATGGCTACACCTTC. This rearrangement joins TRBV28 to TRBJ1-2; a weak D match, TRBD1 (6 bases). Germline V gene lookup returns CDR1 MDHEN and CDR2 SYDVKM. The CDR3 has 12 residues. V lost 7 bases and J lost 2, with 8 bases in between.

J is TRBJ1-2 and V is TRBV30, with TRBD1 identical over 7 bases. This CDR3 region has 14 residues. Germline trimming cut 2 bases from V and 7 bases from J; bases unmatched to any gene: 10. Germline V gene sequence: CDR1 GTSNPN, CDR2 SVGIG (reference sequence). CDR3 sequence (DNA): TGTGCCTGGAGTCCGACAGGGAAGCACTCTGGCTACACCTTC. This translates into CAWSPTGKHSGYTF.

The genes are TRBV10-3 and TRBJ1-5; tentative D call: TRBD1 (5 bases). This CDR3 has 14 amino acids. Looked up from germline, CDR1 is ENHRY and CDR2 is SYGVKD. Trimming took 4 bases from V and 6 from J, leaving 13 bases between them. The CDR3 DNA follows: TGTGCCATCAGTGTGGACATTACTCGTCAGCCCCAGCATTTT. The encoded protein is CAISVDITRQPQHF.

J is TRBJ1-2 and V is TRBV19; D unresolved. The germline CDR1 and CDR2 sequences are LNHDA and SQIVND (reference sequence). The CDR3 runs 12 residues. The V end was cut by 4 bases, the J end by 3 bases, with 6 bases between. DNA for the CDR3: TGTGCCAGTAGTAAGGCGGACTATGGCTACACCTTC. This sequence encodes CASSKADYGYTF.

The V call is TRBV5-8, the J call TRBJ1-2; a weak D match, TRBD1 (5 bases). CDR3 length equals 16 residues. V gave up 3 bases and J gave up 8 bases, with 23 bases separating them. Germline CDR1 SGHTS, CDR2 YDEGEE. CDR3 in DNA: TGTGCCAGCAGCTCCTACCTGGGACTATTAATGATGGGCTACACCTTC. Its translation: CASSSYLGLLMMGYTF.

CDR3 bases: TGCGCCAGCAGCTTAAGACAGGACGACTCCTACGAGCAGTACTTC. As protein: CASSLRQDDSYEQYF. The V call is TRBV5-1, the J call TRBJ2-7; a possible D gene is TRBD1 (6 bases). The CDR3 is 15 residues long. V gave up 2 bases and J gave up 0 bases, with 12 bases separating them. Germline V CDR1 and CDR2: SGHRS, YFSETQ.

This clone was observed a handful of times. This chain joins TRBV19 and TRBJ2-7; TRBD2 might be the D (5 bases). V dropped 8 bases and J dropped 4 bases, with 12 bases sitting between them. The germline gives CDR1 LNHDA, CDR2 SQIVND (reference sequence). The CDR3 totals 12 residues. The CDR3 spells CASGLLGYEQYF. CDR3 DNA sequence: TGTGCCAGTGGATTACTAGGGTACGAGCAGTACTTC.

The genes are TRBV5-4 and TRBJ1-5; 7 bases are a match to TRBD1. V lost 4 bases to trimming and J lost 4 bases; unmatched junction nucleotides: 5. Germline CDR1 and CDR2: SGHNT and YYREEE (reference sequence). This CDR3 has 14 amino acids. CDR3 residues: CASSRQGVNQPQHF. The CDR3 DNA follows: TGTGCCAGCAGCCGACAGGGTGTGAATCAGCCCCAGCATTTT.